These 15 T cell receptor beta chains came from one sample sequenced in a study of OX40 agonist ivuxolimab in advanced cancers. The table came from immunoSEQ multiplex PCR; TCRdb's copy has only in-frame clones and leaves some out. The data show roughly 27,000 clones, with over 75% seen just once and around 50% held by the top ten. The sequences come from CD4+ or CD8+ T cells sorted from blood, collected in a trial of the OX40 agonist ivuxolimab. The receptors were sampled from an adult with an advanced solid tumor such as melanoma, head and neck, liver or kidney cancer.

The rearrangement uses TRBV28 and TRBJ1-1; D is undetermined. CDR1 is MDHEN, CDR2 SYDVKM, per germline. The V gene lost 5 bases and the J gene lost 2 bases, with 18 bases spanning the gap. CDR3 length: 16 amino acids. CDR3 sequence (DNA): TGTGCCAGCAGTGCCAGCTTCCTTAACTCAAACACTGAAGCTTTCTTT. Amino acids: CASSASFLNSNTEAFF. The complete variable domain, with remaining parts taken from reference TRBV28 and TRBJ1-1, reads DVKVTQSSRYLVKRTGEKVFLECVQDMDHENMFWYRQDPGLGLRLIYFSYDVKMKEKGDIPEGYSVSREKKERFSLILESASTNQTSMYLCASSASFLNSNTEAFFGQGTRLTVV.

The J gene is TRBJ1-5, the V gene TRBV19; D gene uncertain. The CDR3 sequence is 15 residues long. Germline assignment: CDR1 LNHDA and CDR2 SQIVND (reference sequence). Trimming shortened V by 2 bases and J by 0 bases, and 8 bases separated the two germline ends. The CDR3 DNA reads as TGTGCCAGTAGTATATCGGAGTATAGCAATCAGCCCCAGCATTTT. It is translated as CASSISEYSNQPQHF. Based on the CDR3 plus reference TRBV19 and TRBJ1-5, the full variable domain is DGGITQSPKYLFRKEGQNVTLSCEQNLNHDAMYWYRQDPGQGLRLIYYSQIVNDFQKGDIAEGYSVSREKKESFPLTVTSAQKNPTAFYLCASSISEYSNQPQHFGDGTRLSIL.

This chain links TRBV11-2 with TRBJ1-3, with D possibly matching TRBD1 (5 bases). Looked up from germline, CDR1 is SGHAT and CDR2 is FQNNGV. This CDR3 has 14 residues. Trimming left V 7 bases short and J 1 base short, with 11 bases between. The CDR3 protein is CASTLGGSGNTIYF. DNA for the CDR3: TGTGCCAGCACCCTGGGGGGATCTGGAAACACCATATATTTT.

The rearrangement joins TRBV11-1 to TRBJ1-2; no definite D call. The CDR3 consists of 12 residues. V lost 5 bases, J lost 10 bases, and 14 bases lay in between. CDR1 and CDR2 (germline): SGHAT, FQDESV (reference sequence). The CDR3 region is CASSQDRVDYTF. The CDR3 bases are TGTGCCAGCAGCCAGGACCGGGTAGACTACACCTTC.

The CDR3 is CASSLVEAGGVDEQFF. The DNA of the CDR3 is TGTGCCAGCAGCTTAGTTGAGGCGGGGGGTGTCGATGAGCAGTTCTTC. The chain employs TRBV11-2 and TRBJ2-1; TRBD2 aligns across 8 bases. CDR1 is SGHAT, CDR2 FQNNGV, per germline. The V and J ends lost 1 base and 8 bases, in that order; junction bases with no gene match: 10. The CDR3 sequence is 16 residues long.

This clone was seen more than once but under ten times. The rearrangement links TRBV19 to TRBJ2-7, with 9 bases that match TRBD1. J gave up 3 bases and V 5 bases, and 5 bases lay outside the gene matches. Germline CDR1 is LNHDA and CDR2 is SQIVND (reference sequence). The CDR3 has 14 residues. In DNA, the CDR3 is TGTGCCAGTAGTTTCGCGGGACAGGGCTACGAGCAGTACTTC. Translated: CASSFAGQGYEQYF.

The chain employs TRBV30 and TRBJ2-7; D possibly corresponds to TRBD1 (6 bases). The CDR3 runs 13 residues. The V end was cut by 4 bases, the J end by 2 bases, with 12 bases between. Germline V CDR1 and CDR2: GTSNPN, SVGIG (reference sequence). The DNA for the CDR3 is TGTGCCTGGACCGGGAACAGGGCCTACGAGCAGTACTTC. Translation gives CAWTGNRAYEQYF.

The rearrangement joins TRBV27 to TRBJ1-4; no definite D call. Deletions cut 0 bases from V and 7 bases from J, with 3 bases between. CDR1 MNHEY and CDR2 SMNVEV come from the germline V gene (reference sequence). This CDR3 is built from 12 residues. CDR3 loop: CASSLSGEKLFF. The CDR3 coding sequence is TGTGCCAGCAGTTTATCCGGTGAAAAACTGTTTTTT.

The V gene is TRBV27, the J gene TRBJ2-1; TRBD1 might be the D (6 bases). There are 14 residues in the CDR3. Between the trimmed V and J ends, which lost 5 bases and 4 bases, there was a span of 12 bases. Germline V gene sequence: CDR1 MNHEY, CDR2 SMNVEV (reference sequence). CDR3 amino acids: CASSPGTNYNEQFF. The CDR3 region has the DNA TGTGCCAGCAGTCCTGGGACAAATTACAATGAGCAGTTCTTC.

This clone showed up just once. At one end the junction does not follow the germline gene, possibly because of a read error. V and J are TRBV4-1 and TRBJ1-2; D is ambiguous. The CDR3 totals 11 residues. The V gene's germline CDR1 is MGHRA and CDR2 YSYEKL. Written as DNA, the CDR3 is TGCGCCAGCAGCCAACGAGACCTTATAGCCTTC. Encoded protein: CASSQRDLIAF.

The chain employs TRBV18 and TRBJ1-6; D unclear. CDR3 length: 17 amino acids. The germline V gene encodes CDR1 KGHSH and CDR2 LQKENI. V shed 0 bases and J shed 1 base, with 10 bases lying between them. The chain's CDR3 is CASSPPPGRSYNSPLHF. CDR3 DNA sequence: TGTGCCAGCTCACCACCCCCAGGAAGGTCCTATAATTCACCCCTCCACTTT.

This clone occurred once. V and J are TRBV6-5 and TRBJ2-3; 9 nucleotides agree with TRBD1. Per the germline V gene, CDR1 is MNHEY and CDR2 is SVGAGI. The CDR3 is 15 residues long. The J segment lost 4 bases and the V segment lost 7 bases, leaving 9 bases of the junction unmatched. In nucleotides, the CDR3 is TGTGCCAGCACAAAATCGTGGACAGGGGCAGATACGCAGTATTTT. Protein: CASTKSWTGADTQYF.

The chain uses TRBV19 and TRBJ1-1; 12 nucleotides agree with TRBD1. Germline V CDR1 and CDR2: LNHDA, SQIVND (reference sequence). The CDR3 sequence is 16 residues long. V shed 3 bases and J 3 bases; nucleotides not matched to a gene: 5. The CDR3 loop is CASSITGTGGYTEAFF. CDR3 sequence (DNA): TGTGCCAGTAGTATCACCGGGACAGGGGGCTACACTGAAGCTTTCTTT.

This clone is judged medium-sized. The chain joins TRBV7-9 to TRBJ1-1; no definite D call. V shed 2 bases and J shed 6 bases, with 1 base lying between them. Germline-derived CDR1 and CDR2 are SEHNR and FQNEAQ (reference sequence). The CDR3 has 10 residues. In DNA form, the CDR3 reads TGTGCCAGCAGCTTACCTGAAGCTTTCTTT. Amino acids: CASSLPEAFF.

This chain links TRBV4-2 with TRBJ2-7; TRBD2 is a possible D gene (5 bases). V was shortened by 0 bases and J by 0 bases, with 12 bases between the two germline ends. The CDR3 sequence is 16 residues long. CDR1 is LGHNA, CDR2 YNFKEQ, per germline. The CDR3 region has the DNA TGTGCCAGCAGCCAAGAGTCAGCGGTTAGCTCCTACGAGCAGTACTTC. Its translation: CASSQESAVSSYEQYF.